The subject of this entry is one T cell receptor beta chain. These data originate in a study of cytomegalovirus exposure and HLA in healthy donors. This CDR3 comprises 15 residues. The V segment lost 2 bases and the J segment 7 bases; nucleotides outside the gene matches: 5. CDR1 is SGHRS and CDR2 is YFSETQ in the germline V gene. PCR used 60 Vbeta primers and 13 Jbeta primers. The method was immunoSEQ multiplex PCR; TCRdb's version includes in-frame clones alone and lacks a portion of them. In the table there are approximately 160,000 clones, about 75% of which are singletons. Source material: PBMCs. J is TRBJ1-4 and V is TRBV5-1; 10 bases map to TRBD1. This sequence originates from a male donor in good health and CMV-seropositive. The CDR3, as DNA: TGCGCCAGCAGCTTAGGGACAGGGGCGACTGAAAAACTGTTTTTT. Translated, it gives CASSLGTGATEKLFF.